The present TCR beta chain was sequenced within a study of monozygotic twins with inflammatory bowel disease. TCRdb reprocessed the 5' RACE reads and reports one entry per CDR3 protein, with no DNA. Its table lists around 410,000 distinct CDR3 sequences. The germline V gene has CDR1 MGHRA and CDR2 YSYEKL. The CDR3 consists of 15 residues. V gene TRBV4-1 combines with J gene TRBJ2-5; there is no DNA to check the TCRdb D call of TRBD1. Sequencing was carried out using blood. This TCR was recovered from a human donor with ulcerative colitis or Crohn's disease, or a healthy co-twin of an affected twin (not recorded which). The CDR3 loop reads CASSQTGTGGETQYF.